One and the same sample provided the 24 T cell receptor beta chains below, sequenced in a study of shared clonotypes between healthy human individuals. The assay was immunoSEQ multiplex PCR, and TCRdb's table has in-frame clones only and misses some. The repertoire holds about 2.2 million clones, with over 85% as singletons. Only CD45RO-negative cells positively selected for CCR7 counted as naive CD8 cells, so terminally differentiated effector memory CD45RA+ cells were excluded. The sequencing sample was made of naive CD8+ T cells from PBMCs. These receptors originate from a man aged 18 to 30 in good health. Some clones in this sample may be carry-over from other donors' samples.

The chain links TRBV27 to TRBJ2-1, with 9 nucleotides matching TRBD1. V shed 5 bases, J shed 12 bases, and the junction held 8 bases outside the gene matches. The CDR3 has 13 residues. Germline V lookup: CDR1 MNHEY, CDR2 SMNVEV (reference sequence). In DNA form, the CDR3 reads TGTGCCAGCAGTCCCGGGACAGGGATAGGGCAGTTCTTC. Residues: CASSPGTGIGQFF.

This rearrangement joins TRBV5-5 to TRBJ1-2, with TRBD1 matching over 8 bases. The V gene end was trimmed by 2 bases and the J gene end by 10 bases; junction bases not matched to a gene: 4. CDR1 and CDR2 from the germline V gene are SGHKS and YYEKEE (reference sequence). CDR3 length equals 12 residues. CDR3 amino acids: CASSLPDRAYTF. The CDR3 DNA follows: TGTGCCAGCAGCTTACCGGACAGGGCCTACACCTTC.

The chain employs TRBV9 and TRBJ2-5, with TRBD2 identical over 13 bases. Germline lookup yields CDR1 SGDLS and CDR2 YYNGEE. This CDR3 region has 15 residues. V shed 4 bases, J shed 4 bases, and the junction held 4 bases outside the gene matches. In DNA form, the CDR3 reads TGTGCCAGCAGCCCCTGGACTAGCGGGAGAGAGACCCAGTACTTC. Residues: CASSPWTSGRETQYF.

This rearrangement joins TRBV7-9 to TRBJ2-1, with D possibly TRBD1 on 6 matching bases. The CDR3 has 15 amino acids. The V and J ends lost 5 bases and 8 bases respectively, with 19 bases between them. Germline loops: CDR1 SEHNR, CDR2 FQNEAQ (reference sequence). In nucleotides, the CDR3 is TGTGCCAGCAGCCCACAGGGACCTTCCGCTGATGAGCAGTTCTTC. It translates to CASSPQGPSADEQFF.

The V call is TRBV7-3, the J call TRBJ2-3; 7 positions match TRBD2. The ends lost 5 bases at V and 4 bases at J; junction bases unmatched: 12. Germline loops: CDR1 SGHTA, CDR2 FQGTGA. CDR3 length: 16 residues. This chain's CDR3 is CASSPELGGPPDTQYF. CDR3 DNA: TGTGCCAGCAGCCCCGAGCTGGGAGGGCCACCAGATACGCAGTATTTT.

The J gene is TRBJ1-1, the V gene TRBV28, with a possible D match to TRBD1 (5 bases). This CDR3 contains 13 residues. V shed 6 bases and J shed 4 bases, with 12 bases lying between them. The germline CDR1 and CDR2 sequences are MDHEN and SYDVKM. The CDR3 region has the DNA TGTGCCAGCAGGCCATCTGGGGGCACTGAAGCTTTCTTT. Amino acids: CASRPSGGTEAFF.

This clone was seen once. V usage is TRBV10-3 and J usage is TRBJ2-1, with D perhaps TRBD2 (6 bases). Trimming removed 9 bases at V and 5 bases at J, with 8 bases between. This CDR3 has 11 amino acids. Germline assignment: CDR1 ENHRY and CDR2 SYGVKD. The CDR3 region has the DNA TGTGCCATGGGACTTGACAATGAGCAGTTCTTC. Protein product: CAMGLDNEQFF.

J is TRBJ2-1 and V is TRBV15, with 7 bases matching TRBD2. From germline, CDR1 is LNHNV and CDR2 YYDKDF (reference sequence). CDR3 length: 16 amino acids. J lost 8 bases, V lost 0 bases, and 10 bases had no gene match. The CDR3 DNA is TGTGCCACCAGCAGAGACAGGACTAGAGGTCCTCATGAGCAGTTCTTC. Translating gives CATSRDRTRGPHEQFF. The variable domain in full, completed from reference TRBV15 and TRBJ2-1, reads DAMVIQNPRYQVTQFGKPVTLSCSQTLNHNVMYWYQQKSSQAPKLLFHYYDKDFNNEADTPDNFQSRRPNTSFCFLDIRSPGLGDTAMYLCATSRDRTRGPHEQFFGPGTRLTVL.

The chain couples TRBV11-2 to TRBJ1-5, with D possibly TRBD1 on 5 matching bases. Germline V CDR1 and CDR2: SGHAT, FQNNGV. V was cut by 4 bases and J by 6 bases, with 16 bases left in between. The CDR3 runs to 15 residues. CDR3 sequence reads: CASSSGRMAGQPQHF. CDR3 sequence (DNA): TGTGCCAGCAGCTCGGGACGGATGGCTGGTCAGCCCCAGCATTTT.

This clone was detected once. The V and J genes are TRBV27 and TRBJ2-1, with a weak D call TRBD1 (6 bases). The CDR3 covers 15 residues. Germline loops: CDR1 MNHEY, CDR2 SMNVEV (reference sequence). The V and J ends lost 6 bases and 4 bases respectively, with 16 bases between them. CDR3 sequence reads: CASRVQGYRYNEQFF. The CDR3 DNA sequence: TGTGCCAGCAGAGTACAGGGTTACCGTTACAATGAGCAGTTCTTC.

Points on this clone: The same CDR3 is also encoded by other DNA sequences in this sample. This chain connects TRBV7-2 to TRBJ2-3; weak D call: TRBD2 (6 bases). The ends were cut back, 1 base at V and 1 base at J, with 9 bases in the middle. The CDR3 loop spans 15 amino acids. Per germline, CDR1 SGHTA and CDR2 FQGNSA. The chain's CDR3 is CASSLVLAGTDTQYF. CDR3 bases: TGTGCCAGCAGCTTAGTACTAGCCGGCACAGATACGCAGTATTTT.

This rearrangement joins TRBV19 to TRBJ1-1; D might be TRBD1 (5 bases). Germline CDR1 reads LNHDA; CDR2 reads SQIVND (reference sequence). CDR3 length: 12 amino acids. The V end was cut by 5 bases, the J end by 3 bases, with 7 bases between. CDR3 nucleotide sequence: TGTGCCAGTAGTCCGGGGCACACTGAAGCTTTCTTT. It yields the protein CASSPGHTEAFF.

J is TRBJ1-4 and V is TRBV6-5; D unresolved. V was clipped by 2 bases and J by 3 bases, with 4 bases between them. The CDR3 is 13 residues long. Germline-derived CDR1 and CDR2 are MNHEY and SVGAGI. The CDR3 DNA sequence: TGTGCCAGCAGTTACGGGTCTAATGAAAAACTGTTTTTT. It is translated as CASSYGSNEKLFF.

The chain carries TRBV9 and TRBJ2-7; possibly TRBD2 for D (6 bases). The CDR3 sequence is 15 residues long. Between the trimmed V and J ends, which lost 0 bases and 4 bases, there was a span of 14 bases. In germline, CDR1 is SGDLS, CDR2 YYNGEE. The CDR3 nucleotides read TGTGCCAGCAGCGTAGTAGGAGGGCCCGGGTACGAGCAGTACTTC. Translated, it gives CASSVVGGPGYEQYF.

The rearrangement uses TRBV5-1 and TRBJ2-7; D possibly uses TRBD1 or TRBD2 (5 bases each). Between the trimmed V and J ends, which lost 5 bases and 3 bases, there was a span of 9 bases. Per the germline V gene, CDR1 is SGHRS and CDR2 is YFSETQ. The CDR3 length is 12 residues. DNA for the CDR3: TGCGCCAGCAGGGGGGTCTACTACGAGCAGTACTTC. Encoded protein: CASRGVYYEQYF.

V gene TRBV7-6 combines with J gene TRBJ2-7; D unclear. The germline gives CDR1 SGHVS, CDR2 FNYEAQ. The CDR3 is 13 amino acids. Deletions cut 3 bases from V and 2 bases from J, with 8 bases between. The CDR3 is CASSFSETYEQYF. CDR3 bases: TGTGCCAGCAGCTTTTCGGAAACCTACGAGCAGTACTTC.

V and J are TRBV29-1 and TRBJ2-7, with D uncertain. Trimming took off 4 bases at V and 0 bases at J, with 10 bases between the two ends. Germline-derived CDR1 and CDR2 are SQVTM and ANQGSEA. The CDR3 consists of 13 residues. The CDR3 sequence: CSVVRSNSYEQYF. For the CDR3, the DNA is TGCAGCGTTGTACGTTCCAACTCCTACGAGCAGTACTTC.

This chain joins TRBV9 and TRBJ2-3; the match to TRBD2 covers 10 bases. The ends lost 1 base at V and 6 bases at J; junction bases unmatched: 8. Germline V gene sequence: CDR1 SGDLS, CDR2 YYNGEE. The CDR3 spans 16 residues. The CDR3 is CASSVSSGSLGDTQYF. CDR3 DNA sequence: TGTGCCAGCAGCGTATCTAGCGGGAGCCTCGGCGATACGCAGTATTTT.

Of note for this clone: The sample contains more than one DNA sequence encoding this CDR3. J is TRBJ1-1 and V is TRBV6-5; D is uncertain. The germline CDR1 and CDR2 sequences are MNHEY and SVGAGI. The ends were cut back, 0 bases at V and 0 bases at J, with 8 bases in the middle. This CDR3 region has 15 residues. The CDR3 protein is CASSYSKGLNTEAFF. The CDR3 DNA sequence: TGTGCCAGCAGTTACTCGAAAGGTCTGAACACTGAAGCTTTCTTT.

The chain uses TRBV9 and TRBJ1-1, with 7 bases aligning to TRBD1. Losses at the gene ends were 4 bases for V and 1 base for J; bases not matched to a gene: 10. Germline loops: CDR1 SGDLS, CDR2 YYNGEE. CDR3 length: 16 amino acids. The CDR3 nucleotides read TGTGCCAGCAGCCCTCACCCAGGGGGGAGGAACACTGAAGCTTTCTTT. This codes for CASSPHPGGRNTEAFF. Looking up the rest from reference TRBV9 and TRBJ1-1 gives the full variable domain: DSGVTQTPKHLITATGQRVTLRCSPRSGDLSVYWYQQSLDQGLQFLIQYYNGEERAKGNILERFSAQQFPDLHSELNLSSLELGDSALYFCASSPHPGGRNTEAFFGQGTRLTVV.

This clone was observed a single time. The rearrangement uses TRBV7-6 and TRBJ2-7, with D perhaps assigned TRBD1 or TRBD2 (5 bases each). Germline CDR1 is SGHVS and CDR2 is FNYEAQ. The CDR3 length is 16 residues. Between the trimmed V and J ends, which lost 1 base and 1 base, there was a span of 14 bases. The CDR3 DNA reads TGTGCCAGCAGCTTAGGAGGGGACGGACTTTCCTACGAGCAGTACTTC. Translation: CASSLGGDGLSYEQYF. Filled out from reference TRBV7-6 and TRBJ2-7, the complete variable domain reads GAGVSQSPRYKVTKRGQDVALRCDPISGHVSLYWYRQALGQGPEFLTYFNYEAQQDKSGLPNDRFSAERPEGSISTLTIQRTEQRDSAMYRCASSLGGDGLSYEQYFGPGTRLTVT.

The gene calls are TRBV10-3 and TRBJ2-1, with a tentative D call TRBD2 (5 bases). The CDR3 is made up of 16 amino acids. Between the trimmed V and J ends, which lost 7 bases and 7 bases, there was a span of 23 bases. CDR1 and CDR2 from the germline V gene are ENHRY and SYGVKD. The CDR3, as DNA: TGTGCCATCAACCACGGGTCAGGAGGAGAGCGGAATGAGCAGTTCTTC. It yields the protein CAINHGSGGERNEQFF.

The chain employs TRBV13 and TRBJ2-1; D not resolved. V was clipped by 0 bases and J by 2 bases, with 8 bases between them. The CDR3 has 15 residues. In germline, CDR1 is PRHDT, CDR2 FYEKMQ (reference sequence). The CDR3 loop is CASSLGLRTYNEQFF. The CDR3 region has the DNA TGTGCCAGCAGCTTAGGCCTCAGGACCTACAATGAGCAGTTCTTC.

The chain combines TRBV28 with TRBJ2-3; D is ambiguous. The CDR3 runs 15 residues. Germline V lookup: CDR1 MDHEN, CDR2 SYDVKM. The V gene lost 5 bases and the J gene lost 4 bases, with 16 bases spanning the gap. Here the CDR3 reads CASSPRSRFSDTQYF. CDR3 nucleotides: TGTGCCAGCAGTCCCAGGTCGCGCTTCTCAGATACGCAGTATTTT.